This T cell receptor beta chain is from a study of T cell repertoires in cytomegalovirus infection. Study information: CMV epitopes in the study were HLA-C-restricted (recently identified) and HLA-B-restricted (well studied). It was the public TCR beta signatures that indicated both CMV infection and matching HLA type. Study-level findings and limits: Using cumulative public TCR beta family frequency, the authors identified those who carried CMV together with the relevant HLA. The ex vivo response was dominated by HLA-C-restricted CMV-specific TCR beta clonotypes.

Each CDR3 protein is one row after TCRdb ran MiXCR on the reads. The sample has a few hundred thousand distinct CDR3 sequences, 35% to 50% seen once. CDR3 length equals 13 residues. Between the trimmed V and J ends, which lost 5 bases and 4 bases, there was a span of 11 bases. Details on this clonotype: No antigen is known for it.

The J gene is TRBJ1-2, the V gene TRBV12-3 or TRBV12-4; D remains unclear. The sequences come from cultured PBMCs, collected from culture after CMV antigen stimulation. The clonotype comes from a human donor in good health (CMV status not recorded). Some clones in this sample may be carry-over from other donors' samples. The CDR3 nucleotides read TGTGCCAGCAGTCGGGGAGTGGGCTATGGCTACACCTTC. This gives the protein CASSRGVGYGYTF.